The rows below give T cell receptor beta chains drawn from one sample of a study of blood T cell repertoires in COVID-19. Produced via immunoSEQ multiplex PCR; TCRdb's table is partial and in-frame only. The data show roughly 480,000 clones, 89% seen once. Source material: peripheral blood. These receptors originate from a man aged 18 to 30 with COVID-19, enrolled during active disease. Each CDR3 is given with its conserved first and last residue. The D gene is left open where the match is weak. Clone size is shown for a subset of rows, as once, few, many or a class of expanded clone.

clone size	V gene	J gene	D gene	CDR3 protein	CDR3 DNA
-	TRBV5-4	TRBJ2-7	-	CASSIVGVDEQYF	TGTGCCAGCAGCATCGTCGGGGTAGACGAGCAGTACTTC
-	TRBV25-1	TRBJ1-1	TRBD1	CASRGTGQARMNTEAFF	TGTGCCAGCAGAGGAACGGGACAGGCGAGGATGAACACTGAAGCTTTCTTT
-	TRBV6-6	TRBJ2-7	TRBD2	CASAGVGLYEQYF	TGTGCCAGCGCGGGAGTGGGGTTATACGAGCAGTACTTC
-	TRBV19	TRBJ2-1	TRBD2	CASSMGQWGGNEQFF	TGTGCCAGTAGTATGGGCCAGTGGGGGGGCAATGAGCAGTTCTTC
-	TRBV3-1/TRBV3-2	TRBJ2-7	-	CASSHREKQYF	TGTGCCAGCAGCCACCGGGAGAAGCAGTACTTC
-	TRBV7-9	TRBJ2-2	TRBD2	CASSFQASGRNRPGELFF	TGTGCCAGCAGCTTCCAGGCTAGCGGGAGGAATCGGCCCGGGGAGCTGTTTTTT
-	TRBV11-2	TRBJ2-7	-	CASSGEGTYEQYF	TGTGCCAGTTCGGGGGAAGGGACCTACGAGCAGTACTTC
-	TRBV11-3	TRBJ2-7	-	CASSLILQAEQYF	TGTGCCAGCAGCTTGATCCTGCAGGCCGAGCAGTACTTC
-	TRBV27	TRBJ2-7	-	CASSLSAGFWEQYF	TGTGCCAGCAGTTTATCGGCAGGTTTTTGGGAGCAGTACTTC
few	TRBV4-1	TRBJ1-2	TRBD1	CASSQEGDRVSYGYTF	TGCGCCAGCAGCCAAGAGGGGGACAGGGTAAGCTATGGCTACACCTTC
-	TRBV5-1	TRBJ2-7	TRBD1	CASGRDRSYEQYF	TGCGCCAGCGGACGGGACAGGTCCTACGAGCAGTACTTC
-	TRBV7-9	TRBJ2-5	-	CASSPPRRSQETQYF	TGTGCCAGCAGCCCCCCACGGCGGTCCCAAGAGACCCAGTACTTC
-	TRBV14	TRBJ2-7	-	CASSQGGREQYF	TGTGCCAGCAGCCAAGGTGGTCGGGAGCAGTACTTC
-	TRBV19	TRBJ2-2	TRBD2	CASDRGLAGANTGELFF	TGTGCCAGTGACAGGGGACTAGCGGGAGCGAACACCGGGGAGCTGTTTTTT
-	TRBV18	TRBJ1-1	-	CASSPGQNTEAFF	TGTGCCAGCTCACCCGGACAGAACACTGAAGCTTTCTTT
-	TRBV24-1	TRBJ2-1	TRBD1	CATSDLDRGNEQFF	TGTGCCACCAGTGATTTGGACAGGGGAAATGAGCAGTTCTTC
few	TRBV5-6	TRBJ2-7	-	CASSLDRVSEQYF	TGTGCCAGCAGCTTGGACAGGGTAAGCGAGCAGTACTTC
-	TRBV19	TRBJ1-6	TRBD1	CASSTPGTGSHSPLHF	TGTGCCAGTAGTACCCCCGGGACAGGGTCACATTCACCCCTCCACTTT
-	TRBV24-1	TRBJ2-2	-	CATSDFTRNTGELFF	TGTGCCACCAGTGATTTCACACGTAACACCGGGGAGCTGTTTTTT
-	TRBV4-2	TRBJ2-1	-	CASSQSAAAEYNEQFF	TGTGCCAGCAGCCAATCGGCAGCGGCCGAATACAATGAGCAGTTCTTC
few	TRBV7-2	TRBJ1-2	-	CASSLSGGTYGYTF	TGTGCCAGCAGCTTAAGCGGAGGGACCTATGGCTACACCTTC
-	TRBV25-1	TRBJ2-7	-	CASSPGEGLRSRGEQYF	TGTGCCAGCAGTCCCGGTGAGGGACTGAGGTCTAGGGGCGAGCAGTACTTC
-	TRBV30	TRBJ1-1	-	CAWSVEVNTEAFF	TGTGCCTGGAGTGTGGAGGTGAACACTGAAGCTTTCTTT
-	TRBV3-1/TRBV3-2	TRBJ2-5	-	CASSQVRSETQYF	TGTGCCAGCAGCCAAGTTCGGTCCGAGACCCAGTACTTC
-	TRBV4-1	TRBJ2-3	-	CASSQDKAGSGYNTQYF	TGCGCCAGCAGCCAAGATAAGGCGGGATCGGGGTATAATACGCAGTATTTT
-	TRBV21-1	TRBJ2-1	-	CARREQGVTYNEQFF	TGTGCCAGGAGAGAACAGGGAGTAACCTACAATGAGCAGTTCTTC
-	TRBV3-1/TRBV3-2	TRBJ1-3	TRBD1	CASSHGGQGLGNTIYF	TGTGCCAGCAGCCATGGGGGACAGGGCCTTGGAAACACCATATATTTT
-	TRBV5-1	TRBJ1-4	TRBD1	CASSVDRRNNEKLFF	TGCGCCAGCAGCGTGGACAGGAGAAATAATGAAAAACTGTTTTTT
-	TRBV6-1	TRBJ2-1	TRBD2	CASSALAGAPYNEQFF	TGTGCCAGCAGTGCCTTAGCGGGAGCCCCCTACAATGAGCAGTTCTTC
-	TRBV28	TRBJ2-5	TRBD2	CASSVGRLETQYF	TGTGCCAGCAGTGTCGGGAGGTTGGAGACCCAGTACTTC
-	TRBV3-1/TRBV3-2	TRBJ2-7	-	CASSQGTPNYEQYF	TGTGCCAGCAGCCAAGGGACACCGAACTACGAGCAGTACTTC
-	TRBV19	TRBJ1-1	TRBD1	CASTLGQGNTEAFF	TGTGCCAGTACCCTTGGACAGGGGAACACTGAAGCTTTCTTT
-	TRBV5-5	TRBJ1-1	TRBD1	CASSFLGQALNTEAFF	TGTGCCAGCAGCTTTCTAGGACAGGCCCTGAACACTGAAGCTTTCTTT
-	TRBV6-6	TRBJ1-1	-	CAISDRLNTEAFF	TGTGCCATCTCCGACAGATTGAACACTGAAGCTTTCTTT